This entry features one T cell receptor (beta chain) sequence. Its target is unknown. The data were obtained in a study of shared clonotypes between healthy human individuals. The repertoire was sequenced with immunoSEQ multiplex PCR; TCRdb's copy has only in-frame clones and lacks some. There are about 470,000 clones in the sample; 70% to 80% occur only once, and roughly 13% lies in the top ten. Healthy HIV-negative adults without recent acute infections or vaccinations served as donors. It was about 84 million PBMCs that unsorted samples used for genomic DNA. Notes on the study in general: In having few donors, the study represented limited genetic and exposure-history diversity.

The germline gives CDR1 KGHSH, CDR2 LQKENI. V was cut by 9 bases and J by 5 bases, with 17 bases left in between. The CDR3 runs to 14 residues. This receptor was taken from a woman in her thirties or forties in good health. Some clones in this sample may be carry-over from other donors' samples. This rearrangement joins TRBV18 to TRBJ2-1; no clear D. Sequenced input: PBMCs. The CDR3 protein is CASGPGALHNEQFF. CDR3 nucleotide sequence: TGTGCCAGTGGGCCCGGTGCTCTACACAATGAGCAGTTCTTC.